This T cell receptor beta chain was retrieved from a study of T cell responses to AZD1222 COVID-19 vaccine. Study results and limitations: Only a handful of AZD1222 recipients, roughly 6 in all, had baseline seropositivity.

Trimming removed 6 bases from V and 10 bases from J; junction bases left unmatched: 7. This CDR3 contains 13 residues. CDR1 is MNHEY, CDR2 SVGAGI, per germline. The table came from immunoSEQ multiplex PCR; TCRdb's copy has only in-frame clones and leaves some out. The sample carries approximately 100,000 clones, roughly 87% recorded once. To note about this clone: No antigen is known for it.

This specimen consisted of peripheral blood, obtained on day 0 of AZD1222 vaccination. The genes are TRBV6-5 and TRBJ2-1; 9 positions match TRBD2. The source is an adult in good health. Here the CDR3 reads CASSRGRAGEQFF. In DNA, the CDR3 is TGTGCCAGCAGCCGCGGGAGGGCCGGGGAGCAGTTCTTC.